The TCR beta chain under discussion was sequenced for a study of Ad26.COV2.S vaccination and SARS-CoV-2 variants. General study results and limits: It is possible that the TCR breadth and depth analyses underestimated the total T cell responses. Substantial breadth was reported for post-vaccination spike-specific CD8+ and CD4+ T cells.

As to treatment: 15 to 20 received Ad26.COV2.S at low or high dose, single or two shots; 5 received placebo; per-sample allocation not given. Vaccine and placebo recipients were sampled on day 63 after the first injection. As regards this clone: No antigen is known for it.

Sequencing used immunoSEQ multiplex PCR; TCRdb keeps in-frame clones, though not all of them. The table includes about 680,000 clones, approximately 88% detected once. This CDR3 is 15 amino acids long. The V end lost 1 base, the J end lost 6 bases, and 16 bases lay between the germline ends. Germline CDR1 KGHSH, CDR2 LQKENI. The TCR sequence derives from a person aged 18-65 years who received the Ad26.COV2.S COVID-19 vaccine or a placebo. The chain employs TRBV18 and TRBJ2-7; perhaps D is TRBD1 or TRBD2 (6 bases each). Sequenced here: peripheral blood, sampled in a trial of Ad26.COV2.S vaccine versus placebo. In DNA form, the CDR3 reads TGTGCCAGCTCACCACAATCACAGGGAGGTGGCGAGCAGTACTTC. This encodes CASSPQSQGGGEQYF.